These 16 T cell receptor beta chains were all obtained from the same sample, sequenced in a study of radiotherapy plus CTLA-4 blockade in lung cancer. Here immunoSEQ multiplex PCR was the method, and the copy in TCRdb shows in-frame clones only, minus some. The sample has about 87,000 clones, approximately 86% seen once. The specimen comprised peripheral blood, sampled from a patient treated with radiotherapy plus ipilimumab. The receptors originated from a human donor with non-small cell lung cancer that progressed on radiotherapy plus ipilimumab.

This sequence joins TRBV6-1 and TRBJ2-7; no firm D call. Germline assignment: CDR1 MNHNS and CDR2 SASEGT. This CDR3 has 15 residues. Trimming took off 0 bases at V and 6 bases at J, with 15 bases between the two ends. This CDR3 is CASSEALMGFREQYF. The CDR3 DNA reads TGTGCCAGCAGTGAAGCGCTTATGGGGTTTCGCGAGCAGTACTTC.

This sequence joins TRBV7-2 and TRBJ2-1, with D unresolved. The CDR3 contains 12 residues. CDR1 is SGHTA, CDR2 FQGNSA, per germline. Between the trimmed V and J ends, which lost 4 bases and 6 bases, there was a span of 7 bases. CDR3 residues: CASSSSFNEQFF. The CDR3 DNA is TGTGCCAGCAGCTCGTCTTTCAATGAGCAGTTCTTC. Complete variable domain (other parts from reference TRBV7-2 and TRBJ2-1): GAGVSQSPSNKVTEKGKDVELRCDPISGHTALYWYRQSLGQGLEFLIYFQGNSAPDKSGLPSDRFSAERTGGSVSTLTIQRTQQEDSAVYLCASSSSFNEQFFGPGTRLTVL.

The V call is TRBV7-8, the J call TRBJ2-7; no definite D call. Germline-derived CDR1 and CDR2 are SGHVS and FQNEAQ. V was trimmed by 4 bases and J by 3 bases, leaving 13 bases between them. The CDR3 length is 14 residues. This chain's CDR3 is CASSWRVLNYEQYF. The CDR3 DNA is TGTGCCAGCAGCTGGCGTGTTCTGAACTACGAGCAGTACTTC.

The chain is built from TRBV2 and TRBJ1-2, with 7 bases aligning to TRBD1. There are 13 residues in the CDR3. Germline CDR1 reads SNHLY; CDR2 reads FYNNEI. V gave up 7 bases and J gave up 5 bases; unmatched junction bases: 7. CDR3 nucleotides: TGTGCCAGCACTTTAGTACAGGGGTATGGCTACACCTTC. Residues: CASTLVQGYGYTF.

The chain joins TRBV6-5 to TRBJ1-2; 10 bases align to TRBD1. CDR1 and CDR2 (germline): MNHEY, SVGAGI. There are 16 residues in the CDR3. With 0 bases clipped from V and 4 bases from J, the junction kept 5 bases outside the gene matches. The CDR3 sequence is CASSYSVGTGVYGYTF. In DNA form, the CDR3 reads TGTGCCAGCAGTTACTCTGTTGGGACAGGGGTCTATGGCTACACCTTC.

This clone was seen only a few times. The chain links TRBV7-3 to TRBJ2-2; perhaps D is TRBD1 or TRBD2 (5 bases each). V gave up 1 base and J gave up 6 bases, with 15 bases separating them. CDR3 length: 16 residues. CDR1 SGHTA and CDR2 FQGTGA come from the germline V gene. In DNA form, the CDR3 reads TGTGCCAGCAGCTTAAGTGGGGGAACCGGGGCCGGGGAGCTGTTTTTT. This encodes CASSLSGGTGAGELFF.

J is TRBJ1-2 and V is TRBV5-1; D is unresolved. The germline V gene encodes CDR1 SGHRS and CDR2 YFSETQ. Trimming removed 0 bases from V and 11 bases from J, with 20 bases in between. CDR3 length: 15 residues. CDR3 coding DNA: TGCGCCAGCAGCTTGGGGGCCCAGACGAGCGCGGGTTACACCTTC. Protein sequence: CASSLGAQTSAGYTF.

The chain joins TRBV6-6 to TRBJ1-1; possible D gene TRBD1, 6 bases. The germline V gene has CDR1 MNHNY and CDR2 SVGAGI (reference sequence). V gave up 6 bases and J gave up 5 bases, with 13 bases separating them. The CDR3 covers 13 residues. The CDR3 spells CASRGTGLTEAFF. The CDR3 bases are TGTGCCAGCAGGGGCACAGGGTTGACTGAAGCTTTCTTT.

The chain uses TRBV6-1 and TRBJ1-5; D remains unclear. CDR1 MNHNS and CDR2 SASEGT come from the germline V gene. This CDR3 contains 14 residues. V was trimmed by 1 base and J by 0 bases, leaving 4 bases between them. CDR3 in amino acids: CASSEVDSNQPQHF. Written as DNA, the CDR3 is TGTGCCAGCAGTGAAGTAGATAGCAATCAGCCCCAGCATTTT.

In regard to this clone: Other DNA variants within this sample encode the same CDR3. The gene calls are TRBV6-6 and TRBJ2-7; maybe TRBD2 (5 bases). Trimming took 2 bases from V and 4 from J, leaving 6 bases between them. The CDR3 is made up of 12 amino acids. Germline V gene data show CDR1 as MNHNY and CDR2 as SVGAGI (reference sequence). The CDR3 spells CASSYTGYEQYF. The DNA of the CDR3 is TGTGCCAGCAGTTACACGGGGTACGAGCAGTACTTC.

V and J are TRBV7-2 and TRBJ2-7, with 7 bases that match TRBD1. Germline V CDR1 and CDR2: SGHTA, FQGNSA. The CDR3 is made up of 15 amino acids. V was clipped by 5 bases and J by 2 bases; unmatched bases: 9. Here the CDR3 DNA reads TGTGCCAGCAGCCCTACGGGACAGCCAACCTACGAGCAGTACTTC. Translated, it gives CASSPTGQPTYEQYF. Combining the CDR3 with reference TRBV7-2 and TRBJ2-7 gives the whole variable domain GAGVSQSPSNKVTEKGKDVELRCDPISGHTALYWYRQSLGQGLEFLIYFQGNSAPDKSGLPSDRFSAERTGGSVSTLTIQRTQQEDSAVYLCASSPTGQPTYEQYFGPGTRLTVT.

The chain combines TRBV15 with TRBJ1-3; no clear D. The V and J ends lost 0 bases and 3 bases respectively, with 15 bases between them. This CDR3 has 17 amino acids. CDR1 LNHNV and CDR2 YYDKDF come from the germline V gene (reference sequence). CDR3 DNA: TGTGCCACCAGCAGAGATTTCGGGTTCTCGCTTGGAAACACCATATATTTT. It translates to CATSRDFGFSLGNTIYF.

The chain recombines TRBV10-1 with TRBJ2-6; D is ambiguous. V dropped 5 bases and J dropped 5 bases, with 25 bases sitting between them. Per germline, CDR1 WNHNN and CDR2 SYGVQD (reference sequence). This CDR3 is built from 19 residues. In DNA form, the CDR3 reads TGCGCCAGCAGTAGATCTAGAAGATCGCACAAAAGTCGGGCCAACGTCCTGACTTTC. It specifies CASSRSRRSHKSRANVLTF.

This sequence joins TRBV7-2 and TRBJ2-3, with 9 bases aligning to TRBD2. Germline CDR1 SGHTA, CDR2 FQGNSA. This CDR3 is 15 amino acids long. After removal of 1 base from V and 2 bases from J, the junction contained 1 base not matched to a gene. The CDR3 sequence: CASSLGGGATDTQYF. The CDR3 DNA is TGTGCCAGCAGCTTAGGCGGGGGGGCCACAGATACGCAGTATTTT.

The chain joins TRBV2 to TRBJ1-1; D uncertain. This CDR3 is built from 13 residues. Germline CDR1 and CDR2: SNHLY and FYNNEI. Trimming pared 6 bases from V and 4 bases from J, leaving 12 bases between. This chain's CDR3 is CASRIGAGTEAFF. In DNA, the CDR3 is TGTGCCAGCAGAATCGGAGCGGGCACTGAAGCTTTCTTT.

The chain uses TRBV4-3 and TRBJ2-1; D ambiguous. This CDR3 comprises 15 residues. Trimming stripped 1 base from V and 5 bases from J, with 12 bases between. Per germline, CDR1 LGHNA and CDR2 YSLEER. The DNA of the CDR3 is TGCGCCAGCAGCCAAGCACAGACCCTAAACAATGAGCAGTTCTTC. Protein product: CASSQAQTLNNEQFF.